This passage covers 27 T cell receptor beta chains from one sample sequenced in a study of beta chain features in type 1 diabetes. The study reverse transcribed the entire isolated RNA, so it sequenced expressed TCRB transcripts. The assay was immunoSEQ multiplex PCR, and TCRdb's table has in-frame clones only and misses some. The table records 360,000 or so clones, 15% to 20% of them present only once. The sequencing input was naive CD4+ T cells from blood. These receptors were obtained from a woman aged 18-29 years in good health.

The chain has TRBV7-2 and TRBJ1-2; D uncertain. Trimming pared 4 bases from V and 4 bases from J, leaving 7 bases between. CDR3 length: 12 residues. Germline V gene data show CDR1 as SGHTA and CDR2 as FQGNSA. Here the CDR3 reads CASSSQIYGYTF. The CDR3 bases are TGTGCCAGCAGCTCACAGATCTATGGCTACACCTTC.

This clone appeared a few times. CDR3 in DNA: TGTGCCAGCAGTCGGGATCTCACAGATACGCAGTATTTT. Amino acids: CASSRDLTDTQYF. The chain couples TRBV6-6 to TRBJ2-3; D may be TRBD2 (5 bases). Trimming shortened V by 5 bases and J by 2 bases, and 8 bases separated the two germline ends. CDR1 is MNHNY and CDR2 is SVGAGI in the germline V gene (reference sequence). The CDR3 has 13 amino acids.

The chain joins TRBV4-1 to TRBJ1-5, with unresolved D. The CDR3 length is 15 residues. Germline V CDR1 and CDR2: MGHRA, YSYEKL. V lost 7 bases and J lost 3, with 16 bases in between. The CDR3 DNA is TGCGCCAGCAACGCCTGGTCAGGCATCAATCAGCCCCAGCATTTT. It specifies CASNAWSGINQPQHF.

This clone has more than one count but fewer than ten. V and J are TRBV7-9 and TRBJ1-1; unclear D gene. Deletions cut 5 bases from V and 1 base from J, with 5 bases between. Looked up from germline, CDR1 is SEHNR and CDR2 is FQNEAQ (reference sequence). The length of the CDR3 is 12 residues. CDR3 residues: CASSRPNTEAFF. CDR3 in DNA: TGTGCCAGCAGCCGTCCGAACACTGAAGCTTTCTTT.

J is TRBJ2-3 and V is TRBV7-2; no definite D call. CDR3 length: 13 residues. Trimming removed 3 bases at V and 1 base at J, with 5 bases between. CDR1 is SGHTA and CDR2 is FQGNSA in the germline V gene. The CDR3 region has the DNA TGTGCCAGCAGCTTTCCGGGCACAGATACGCAGTATTTT. It specifies CASSFPGTDTQYF.

The genes are TRBV7-3 and TRBJ2-2, with 7 bases that match TRBD1. Looked up from germline, CDR1 is SGHTA and CDR2 is FQGTGA. J lost 4 bases, V lost 2 bases, and 4 bases had no gene match. CDR3 length: 15 residues. This CDR3 reads CASSLGRGRTGELFF. DNA for the CDR3: TGTGCCAGCAGCTTAGGAAGGGGGCGCACCGGGGAGCTGTTTTTT.

The chain has TRBV6-5 and TRBJ2-7, with D possibly being TRBD1 (7 bases). The CDR3 is 15 residues long. V shed 5 bases and J shed 3 bases, with 17 bases lying between them. The germline CDR1 and CDR2 sequences are MNHEY and SVGAGI. This chain's CDR3 is CASSPTRGQYYEQYF. The CDR3 region has the DNA TGTGCCAGCAGTCCCACGCGGGGACAGTACTACGAGCAGTACTTC.

A few counts support this clone. The J gene is TRBJ2-7, the V gene TRBV5-4; 7 nucleotides match TRBD1. The CDR3 spans 15 residues. The germline gives CDR1 SGHNT, CDR2 YYREEE (reference sequence). J lost 4 bases, V lost 0 bases, and 7 bases had no gene match. The chain's CDR3 is CASSLDRGSYYEQYF. CDR3 bases: TGTGCCAGCAGCTTGGACAGGGGATCCTATTACGAGCAGTACTTC.

This rearrangement joins TRBV10-3 to TRBJ2-5; D is possibly TRBD1 (6 bases). Looked up from germline, CDR1 is ENHRY and CDR2 is SYGVKD. V was cut by 6 bases and J by 4 bases, with 12 bases left in between. The CDR3 runs to 13 residues. CDR3 amino acids: CAIRNDRRETQYF. The CDR3 coding sequence is TGTGCCATCAGGAACGACAGGAGAGAGACCCAGTACTTC.

The V gene is TRBV30, the J gene TRBJ1-2, with TRBD1 matching over 7 bases. V lost 1 base, J lost 5 bases, and 7 bases stayed unmatched. Germline values: CDR1 GTSNPN, CDR2 SVGIG (reference sequence). The CDR3 is made up of 14 amino acids. CDR3 protein: CAWSATGAPYGYTF. CDR3 nucleotide sequence: TGTGCCTGGAGTGCAACAGGGGCACCTTATGGCTACACCTTC.

The DNA of the CDR3 is TGTGCCAGCTCACCCCAGACTAGCGGGGTTTCAGATACGCAGTATTTT. Its protein is CASSPQTSGVSDTQYF. The chain recombines TRBV18 with TRBJ2-3; 11 positions match TRBD2. The CDR3 runs to 16 residues. Per germline, CDR1 KGHSH and CDR2 LQKENI. V lost 3 bases, J lost 4 bases, and 6 bases stayed unmatched.

This clone appeared a few times. The genes are TRBV5-4 and TRBJ2-3; TRBD2 aligns across 10 bases. Germline V lookup: CDR1 SGHNT, CDR2 YYREEE (reference sequence). V gave up 9 bases and J gave up 6 bases; unmatched junction bases: 7. This CDR3 spans 13 amino acids. CDR3 nucleotides: TGTGCCACTAGGCTAGCGGGAGTGGATACGCAGTATTTT. Residues: CATRLAGVDTQYF.

The genes are TRBV29-1 and TRBJ1-2; D gene unclear. Trimming left V 7 bases short and J 1 base short, with 7 bases between. CDR1 and CDR2 from the germline V gene are SQVTM and ANQGSEA. CDR3 length: 11 residues. The CDR3 region is CSAYFNYGYTF. DNA of the CDR3: TGCAGCGCCTATTTTAACTATGGCTACACCTTC.

This clone has a handful of counts. This chain links TRBV9 with TRBJ1-2; 10 positions agree with TRBD1. With V trimmed by 2 bases and J by 4 bases, 2 bases remained unmatched. The CDR3 is 14 residues long. The germline CDR1 and CDR2 sequences are SGDLS and YYNGEE. DNA of the CDR3: TGTGCCAGCAGCGTCGGGACAGGGGCCTATGGCTACACCTTC. Protein product: CASSVGTGAYGYTF.

The V and J genes are TRBV30 and TRBJ2-5; TRBD2 is a possible D gene (7 bases). This CDR3 is built from 13 residues. Germline V CDR1 and CDR2: GTSNPN, SVGIG (reference sequence). V gave up 4 bases and J gave up 5 bases, with 14 bases separating them. The DNA of the CDR3 is TGTGCCTGGACACGAGGGGGGGCTGAGACCCAGTACTTC. This codes for CAWTRGGAETQYF.

This clone was detected a few times. J is TRBJ2-1 and V is TRBV7-6; D remains unclear. Trimming cost V 5 bases and J 7 bases, with 9 bases left between them. CDR3 length: 12 residues. CDR1 SGHVS and CDR2 FNYEAQ come from the germline V gene. The CDR3 DNA follows: TGTGCCAGCAGCCAGCCGGGTAATGAGCAGTTCTTC. Translated: CASSQPGNEQFF.

The chain recombines TRBV6-6 with TRBJ2-1; TRBD1 matches 7 bases. The CDR3 runs 14 residues. Looked up from germline, CDR1 is MNHNY and CDR2 is SVGAGI (reference sequence). With V trimmed by 5 bases and J by 8 bases, 9 bases remained unmatched. The CDR3 region is CASSPGQAWDEQFF. Written as DNA, the CDR3 is TGTGCCAGCAGTCCAGGACAGGCTTGGGATGAGCAGTTCTTC.

A few counts support this clone. The V and J genes are TRBV29-1 and TRBJ1-1; D possibly corresponds to TRBD1 (6 bases). Germline lookup yields CDR1 SQVTM and CDR2 ANQGSEA. CDR3 length equals 13 residues. Between the trimmed V and J ends, which lost 3 bases and 2 bases, there was a span of 10 bases. The CDR3 here is CSVETGFNTEAFF. The CDR3 coding sequence is TGCAGCGTTGAGACAGGTTTTAACACTGAAGCTTTCTTT.

This clone showed up just a few times. The chain couples TRBV11-2 to TRBJ2-3, with 9 bases that match TRBD2. The CDR3 extends over 14 amino acids. J gave up 4 bases and V 7 bases, and 6 bases lay outside the gene matches. Per the germline V gene, CDR1 is SGHAT and CDR2 is FQNNGV. CDR3 loop: CASTYSGSPDTQYF. In DNA form, the CDR3 reads TGTGCCAGCACCTATAGCGGGAGCCCAGATACGCAGTATTTT.

The rearrangement links TRBV7-2 to TRBJ2-7; 8 bases agree with TRBD1. The CDR3 length is 15 residues. V lost 4 bases and J lost 2; bases outside the gene matches: 7. Germline V gene sequence: CDR1 SGHTA, CDR2 FQGNSA. The CDR3 protein is CASSSYGQGAYEQYF. CDR3 DNA sequence: TGTGCCAGCAGCTCTTACGGACAGGGTGCCTACGAGCAGTACTTC.

The chain is built from TRBV11-2 and TRBJ2-2; D perhaps matches TRBD1 (5 bases). The CDR3 is 16 amino acids. The V end was cut by 1 base, the J end by 6 bases, with 15 bases between. The germline gives CDR1 SGHAT, CDR2 FQNNGV. In DNA, the CDR3 is TGTGCCAGCAGCTTAGGTCAGGGAAGCATATCCGGGGAGCTGTTTTTT. The encoded protein is CASSLGQGSISGELFF.

The chain links TRBV2 to TRBJ2-3, with 8 bases identical to TRBD1. V lost 7 bases to trimming and J lost 8 bases; unmatched junction nucleotides: 8. Germline values: CDR1 SNHLY, CDR2 FYNNEI. CDR3 length: 13 residues. CDR3 in amino acids: CASKWTGQVTQYF. CDR3 coding DNA: TGTGCCAGCAAGTGGACAGGGCAAGTTACGCAGTATTTT.

This clone has a handful of counts. The CDR3: CASSPDRGIYEQYF. Here the CDR3 DNA reads TGTGCCAGCAGCCCGGACAGGGGGATTTACGAGCAGTACTTC. The chain links TRBV7-9 to TRBJ2-7; 10 bases line up with TRBD1. Germline V lookup: CDR1 SEHNR, CDR2 FQNEAQ (reference sequence). The CDR3 extends over 14 amino acids. After removal of 5 bases from V and 4 bases from J, the junction contained 5 bases not matched to a gene. Full variable domain (remainder filled in from reference TRBV7-9 and TRBJ2-7): DTGVSQNPRHKITKRGQNVTFRCDPISEHNRLYWYRQTLGQGPEFLTYFQNEAQLEKSRLLSDRFSAERPKGSFSTLEIQRTEQGDSAMYLCASSPDRGIYEQYFGPGTRLTVT.

This clone was recorded a few times. The sample has other DNA sequences that encode this CDR3 too. V usage is TRBV29-1 and J usage is TRBJ1-1; no clear D. V was trimmed by 6 bases and J by 0 bases, leaving 8 bases between them. This CDR3 has 12 amino acids. CDR1 is SQVTM, CDR2 ANQGSEA, per germline. CDR3 sequence: CSVGRMNTEAFF. The CDR3 nucleotides are TGCAGCGTGGGCCGGATGAACACTGAAGCTTTCTTT.

This clone was counted a few times. The chain uses TRBV9 and TRBJ1-2; possibly TRBD1 for D (5 bases). Trimming left V 4 bases short and J 8 bases short, with 12 bases between. Germline values: CDR1 SGDLS, CDR2 YYNGEE. This CDR3 spans 12 amino acids. CDR3 nucleotides: TGTGCCAGCAGCCTCCCAGGGCTAGGCTACACCTTC. Protein sequence: CASSLPGLGYTF.

The CDR3: CASSDRTANYGYTF. In nucleotides, the CDR3 is TGTGCCAGCAGTGACAGGACAGCGAACTATGGCTACACCTTC. This sequence joins TRBV6-1 and TRBJ1-2, with D possibly TRBD1 on 6 matching bases. The germline CDR1 and CDR2 sequences are MNHNS and SASEGT. The CDR3 totals 14 residues. V shed 3 bases and J shed 2 bases, with 10 bases lying between them.

This clone was found once. V usage is TRBV5-1 and J usage is TRBJ2-1, with D possibly TRBD1 on 6 matching bases. CDR1 SGHRS and CDR2 YFSETQ come from the germline V gene. The CDR3 has 12 amino acids. Trimming took 2 bases from V and 10 from J, leaving 10 bases between them. The CDR3 sequence is CASSFSQGEQFF. CDR3 DNA: TGCGCCAGCAGCTTCTCCCAGGGGGAGCAGTTCTTC.